Listed here are 29 T cell receptor beta chains from one sample, sequenced in a study of beta chain features in type 1 diabetes. Since all of the isolated RNA was reverse transcribed, expressed TCRB transcripts were what got sequenced. Repertoires were generated with immunoSEQ multiplex PCR, while TCRdb's copy carries only in-frame clones and drops some. The repertoire includes 300,000 or so clones, 6.5% to 10% of them detected once, and less than 0.45% sits in the top ten. The sample taken for sequencing was central memory CD4+ T cells from blood. These receptors were taken from a young woman in good health.

There are a few counts of this clone. The chain links TRBV7-8 to TRBJ2-7, with TRBD1 matching 7 bases. Trimming took 1 base from V and 6 from J; bases not matched to a gene: 6. The CDR3 consists of 14 residues. Germline V gene sequence: CDR1 SGHVS, CDR2 FQNEAQ. The CDR3: CASSLGGQTGEQYF. CDR3 bases: TGTGCCAGCAGCTTAGGGGGACAGACGGGCGAGCAGTACTTC.

The chain employs TRBV7-9 and TRBJ2-7; D perhaps matches TRBD2 (6 bases). Trimming pared 9 bases from V and 4 bases from J, leaving 13 bases between. The CDR3 extends over 12 amino acids. Germline V CDR1 and CDR2: SEHNR, FQNEAQ (reference sequence). The CDR3, as DNA: TGTGCCAGTGGGAGGTCGGGTTACGAGCAGTACTTC. Translation: CASGRSGYEQYF.

This clone was picked up a small number of times. V gene TRBV7-9 combines with J gene TRBJ1-6; D is ambiguous. The CDR3 is made up of 14 amino acids. Per the germline V gene, CDR1 is SEHNR and CDR2 is FQNEAQ (reference sequence). V was shortened by 3 bases and J by 5 bases, with 8 bases between the two germline ends. The CDR3 nucleotides read TGTGCCAGCAGCTTCAACGGAGATAATTCACCCCTCCACTTT. Encoded protein: CASSFNGDNSPLHF.

This clone came up a few times. This chain connects TRBV7-9 to TRBJ2-7, with 13 bases lining up with TRBD2. Unmatched junction bases numbered 8, after V lost 1 base and J lost 5 bases. This CDR3 is 17 amino acids long. From germline, CDR1 is SEHNR and CDR2 FQNEAQ (reference sequence). The CDR3 DNA reads TGTGCCAGCAGCTTAGGGGGACTAGCGGGATTTTGGGACGAGCAGTACTTC. Protein product: CASSLGGLAGFWDEQYF.

The gene calls are TRBV5-6 and TRBJ2-1; 7 bases align to TRBD1. In germline, CDR1 is SGHDT, CDR2 YYEEEE. The CDR3 is made up of 15 amino acids. The junction had 9 bases not matched to a gene; V was cut back by 0 bases and J by 9 bases. The CDR3 coding sequence is TGTGCCAGCAGCTTGGGGGAAACAGGGGTCCGTGAGCAGTTCTTC. Translating gives CASSLGETGVREQFF.

This clone has more than one count but fewer than ten. V is TRBV28 and J is TRBJ1-2; a possible D gene is TRBD1 (5 bases). CDR1 MDHEN and CDR2 SYDVKM come from the germline V gene. The CDR3 consists of 13 residues. Trimming left V 5 bases short and J 5 bases short, with 12 bases between. CDR3 in DNA: TGTGCCAGCAGTAACAGGCTTGGTTATGGCTACACCTTC. Amino acids: CASSNRLGYGYTF.

This clone was seen a few times. The chain employs TRBV19 and TRBJ2-7; the D gene could be TRBD1 or TRBD2 (7 bases each). Deletions cut 6 bases from V and 0 bases from J, with 12 bases between. The CDR3 is 14 amino acids. From germline, CDR1 is LNHDA and CDR2 SQIVND (reference sequence). The CDR3 is CASRPGGGSYEQYF. CDR3 DNA: TGTGCCAGTAGACCAGGGGGGGGCTCCTACGAGCAGTACTTC.

This clone was counted ten times or more. The V gene is TRBV7-8, the J gene TRBJ1-5, with D perhaps TRBD1 (5 bases). Trimming pared 5 bases from V and 7 bases from J, leaving 15 bases between. The CDR3 loop spans 14 amino acids. Germline V lookup: CDR1 SGHVS, CDR2 FQNEAQ. The CDR3 here is CASSVRGPGQPQHF. The CDR3 DNA reads TGTGCCAGCAGCGTACGCGGGCCAGGGCAGCCCCAGCATTTT.

The genes are TRBV7-2 and TRBJ2-2, with D possibly being TRBD1 (6 bases). The CDR3 spans 14 residues. Germline assignment: CDR1 SGHTA and CDR2 FQGNSA. V dropped 10 bases and J dropped 0 bases, with 12 bases sitting between them. The CDR3 reads CATLRTANTGELFF. The CDR3 DNA sequence: TGTGCCACCCTCCGGACAGCGAACACCGGGGAGCTGTTTTTT.

The chain links TRBV25-1 to TRBJ2-7; no reliable D call. V was shortened by 2 bases and J by 0 bases, with 11 bases between the two germline ends. The CDR3 loop spans 15 amino acids. CDR1 and CDR2 (germline): MGHDK, SYGVNS. CDR3 nucleotide sequence: TGTGCCAGCAGTGAAGCTAGAAGCGTCTCCTACGAGCAGTACTTC. It codes for CASSEARSVSYEQYF.

This clone was detected ten times or more. The chain has TRBV7-9 and TRBJ2-2, with D perhaps matching TRBD1 (6 bases). The ends were cut back, 5 bases at V and 6 bases at J, with 22 bases in the middle. The CDR3 runs to 17 residues. The V gene's germline CDR1 is SEHNR and CDR2 FQNEAQ (reference sequence). The CDR3 sequence: CASSPFPRQESAGELFF. The CDR3 bases are TGTGCCAGCAGCCCTTTCCCTAGACAGGAATCGGCCGGGGAGCTGTTTTTT.

The chain combines TRBV4-3 with TRBJ2-1, with D uncertain. The CDR3 spans 17 residues. Trimming shortened V by 0 bases and J by 4 bases, and 16 bases separated the two germline ends. The V gene's germline CDR1 is LGHNA and CDR2 YSLEER. The CDR3 here is CASSQDVFGAKYNEQFF. The DNA for the CDR3 is TGCGCCAGCAGCCAAGATGTCTTTGGCGCAAAGTACAATGAGCAGTTCTTC.

This chain joins TRBV7-3 and TRBJ2-3; the D gene is possibly TRBD1 (6 bases). V dropped 2 bases and J dropped 0 bases, with 12 bases sitting between them. This CDR3 has 16 amino acids. Per the germline V gene, CDR1 is SGHTA and CDR2 is FQGTGA. CDR3 bases: TGTGCCAGCAGCTTATCCGGGACACGGAGCACAGATACGCAGTATTTT. Translated: CASSLSGTRSTDTQYF.

In its sample, this clone was seen a few times. This chain links TRBV6-5 with TRBJ2-7; 9 bases are a match to TRBD2. With V trimmed by 5 bases and J by 2 bases, 7 bases remained unmatched. Germline V lookup: CDR1 MNHEY, CDR2 SVGAGI. This CDR3 is built from 15 residues. CDR3 sequence reads: CASSPGLARAYEQYF. The CDR3 DNA follows: TGTGCCAGCAGTCCTGGACTAGCGAGAGCCTACGAGCAGTACTTC.

This clone was picked up a small number of times. The CDR3 is CASSLQPFYNEQFF. In DNA, the CDR3 is TGTGCCAGCAGTTTACAGCCCTTCTACAATGAGCAGTTCTTC. The chain combines TRBV27 with TRBJ2-1; D is ambiguous. Trimming took 2 bases from V and 3 from J, leaving 8 bases between them. The CDR3 loop spans 14 amino acids. From germline, CDR1 is MNHEY and CDR2 SMNVEV (reference sequence).

This chain links TRBV9 with TRBJ2-3; no definite D call. This CDR3 contains 14 residues. V lost 2 bases and J lost 3, with 10 bases in between. CDR1 is SGDLS, CDR2 YYNGEE, per germline. This CDR3 is CASSVGSRTDTQYF. As DNA, the CDR3 is TGTGCCAGCAGCGTGGGCAGTCGAACAGATACGCAGTATTTT. Complete variable domain (other parts from reference TRBV9 and TRBJ2-3): DSGVTQTPKHLITATGQRVTLRCSPRSGDLSVYWYQQSLDQGLQFLIQYYNGEERAKGNILERFSAQQFPDLHSELNLSSLELGDSALYFCASSVGSRTDTQYFGPGTRLTVL.

On this clone itself: The sample holds other DNA sequences that translate to the same CDR3. This chain links TRBV7-9 with TRBJ2-5, with unresolved D. Trimming removed 5 bases from V and 3 bases from J, with 4 bases in between. This CDR3 region has 11 residues. Germline V gene data show CDR1 as SEHNR and CDR2 as FQNEAQ (reference sequence). CDR3 loop: CASSPKETQYF. Written as DNA, the CDR3 is TGTGCCAGCAGCCCCAAAGAGACCCAGTACTTC.

The CDR3 here is CASSLPNQNTEAFF. CDR3 nucleotides: TGTGCCAGCAGCCTCCCCAATCAGAACACTGAAGCTTTCTTT. The genes are TRBV5-6 and TRBJ1-1; D is undetermined. This CDR3 is 14 amino acids long. From germline, CDR1 is SGHDT and CDR2 YYEEEE. Trimming cost V 4 bases and J 1 base, with 11 bases left between them.

The chain carries TRBV5-5 and TRBJ2-6, with 12 bases that match TRBD1. With 6 bases clipped from V and 3 bases from J, the junction kept 4 bases outside the gene matches. The CDR3 contains 16 residues. Germline CDR1 is SGHKS and CDR2 is YYEKEE (reference sequence). CDR3 region: CASKGQGALGANVLTF. In DNA form, the CDR3 reads TGTGCCAGCAAGGGACAGGGGGCGCTTGGGGCCAACGTCCTGACTTTC. Full variable domain (missing parts from reference TRBV5-5 and TRBJ2-6): DAGVTQSPTHLIKTRGQQVTLRCSPISGHKSVSWYQQVLGQGPQFIFQYYEKEERGRGNFPDRFSARQFPNYSSELNVNALLLGDSALYLCASKGQGALGANVLTFGAGSRLTVL.

This clone was found a few times. In nucleotides, the CDR3 is TGTGCCAGCGACGGTAACTATGGCTACACCTTC. This gives the protein CASDGNYGYTF. The chain carries TRBV6-1 and TRBJ1-2; D remains unclear. The ends were cut back, 8 bases at V and 1 base at J, with 5 bases in the middle. Germline V gene data show CDR1 as MNHNS and CDR2 as SASEGT. The CDR3 length is 11 residues.

The chain combines TRBV11-3 with TRBJ2-3; 9 nucleotides line up with TRBD2. This CDR3 spans 14 amino acids. V lost 3 bases to trimming and J lost 4 bases; unmatched junction nucleotides: 2. CDR1 is SGHNT, CDR2 YENEEA, per germline. CDR3 nucleotides: TGTGCCAGCAGCTTGGGCGGGAGGGCAGATACGCAGTATTTT. Translating gives CASSLGGRADTQYF. Together with reference TRBV11-3 and TRBJ2-3, the CDR3 gives the full variable domain: EAGVVQSPRYKIIEKKQPVAFWCNPISGHNTLYWYLQNLGQGPELLIRYENEEAVDDSQLPKDRFSAERLKGVDSTLKIQPAELGDSAVYLCASSLGGRADTQYFGPGTRLTVL.

This clone was found many times. The same CDR3 arises from other DNA sequences in this sample as well. V is TRBV29-1 and J is TRBJ2-7; 8 nucleotides align to TRBD1. V was pared by 6 bases and J by 3 bases, with 4 bases of the junction left unmatched. CDR3 size: 12 residues. Germline CDR1 reads SQVTM; CDR2 reads ANQGSEA. The chain's CDR3 is CSVAGTGYEQYF. In nucleotides, the CDR3 is TGCAGCGTAGCCGGGACAGGCTACGAGCAGTACTTC.

This clone was detected many times. The same CDR3 is also encoded by other DNA sequences in this sample. V gene TRBV9 combines with J gene TRBJ2-1; TRBD2 agrees at 8 bases. Trimming at V came to 0 bases and at J to 7 bases, leaving 6 bases not matched to a gene. The germline gives CDR1 SGDLS, CDR2 YYNGEE. The CDR3 consists of 15 residues. CDR3 in amino acids: CASSVASGSTNEQFF. Here the CDR3 DNA reads TGTGCCAGCAGCGTAGCCAGCGGGAGCACTAATGAGCAGTTCTTC.

The CDR3 spells CASSQVPGTSGTDTQYF. The CDR3 DNA is TGTGCCAGCAGCCAAGTCCCCGGGACTAGCGGCACAGATACGCAGTATTTT. The chain recombines TRBV14 with TRBJ2-3, with TRBD2 matching over 10 bases. J was trimmed by 1 base and V by 1 base; bases with no gene match: 5. Germline values: CDR1 SGHDN, CDR2 FVKESK. This CDR3 has 17 amino acids. Full variable domain (remainder filled in from reference TRBV14 and TRBJ2-3): EAGVTQFPSHSVIEKGQTVTLRCDPISGHDNLYWYRRVMGKEIKFLLHFVKESKQDESGMPNNRFLAERTGGTYSTLKVQPAELEDSGVYFCASSQVPGTSGTDTQYFGPGTRLTVL.

At least ten counts were recorded for this clone. The chain employs TRBV9 and TRBJ2-7; TRBD2 matches 12 bases. CDR1 is SGDLS and CDR2 is YYNGEE in the germline V gene. This CDR3 has 15 residues. Trimming took 0 bases from V and 4 from J; bases not matched to a gene: 2. CDR3 amino acids: CASSVGTSGTYEQYF. CDR3 bases: TGTGCCAGCAGCGTAGGGACTAGCGGGACGTACGAGCAGTACTTC.

The CDR3 DNA reads TGTGCCAGCAGCAGTAGAAGGGACAGGAGGGAGGAGACCCAGTACTTC. Protein product: CASSSRRDRREETQYF. The V and J genes are TRBV7-8 and TRBJ2-5; 8 bases align to TRBD1. Germline-derived CDR1 and CDR2 are SGHVS and FQNEAQ. V trimming: 5 bases; J trimming: 5 bases; junction bases outside the gene matches: 13. CDR3 length equals 16 residues.

This sequence joins TRBV7-2 and TRBJ2-7; D unclear. CDR1 and CDR2 (germline): SGHTA, FQGNSA. V was clipped by 1 base and J by 4 bases, with 5 bases between them. This CDR3 has 12 residues. CDR3 coding DNA: TGTGCCAGCAGCTTAGACAAGTACGAGCAGTACTTC. Translating gives CASSLDKYEQYF.

The V and J genes are TRBV5-4 and TRBJ2-5, with 12 positions matching TRBD2. Germline CDR1 reads SGHNT; CDR2 reads YYREEE (reference sequence). Unmatched junction bases numbered 5, after V lost 4 bases and J lost 4 bases. This CDR3 spans 15 amino acids. CDR3 sequence: CASSEGTSGSETQYF. The CDR3 nucleotides read TGTGCCAGCAGCGAGGGGACTAGCGGGTCAGAGACCCAGTACTTC.

This clone showed up just a few times. In DNA, the CDR3 is TGTGCCAGCGGAGGGGGGACGGGGTCCTACGAGCAGTACTTC. Protein product: CASGGGTGSYEQYF. V and J are TRBV2 and TRBJ2-7, with D perhaps assigned TRBD1 or TRBD2 (6 bases each). V was clipped by 8 bases and J by 1 base, with 15 bases between them. Germline-derived CDR1 and CDR2 are SNHLY and FYNNEI. CDR3 size: 14 residues.